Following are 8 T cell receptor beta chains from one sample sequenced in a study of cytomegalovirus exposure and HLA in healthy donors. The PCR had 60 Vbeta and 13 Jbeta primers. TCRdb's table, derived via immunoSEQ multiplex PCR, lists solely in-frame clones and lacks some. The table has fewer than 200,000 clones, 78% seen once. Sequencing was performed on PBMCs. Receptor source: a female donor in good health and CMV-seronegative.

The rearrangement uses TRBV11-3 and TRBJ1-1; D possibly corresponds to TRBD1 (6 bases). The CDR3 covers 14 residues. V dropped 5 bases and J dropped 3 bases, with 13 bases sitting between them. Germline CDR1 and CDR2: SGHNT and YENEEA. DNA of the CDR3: TGTGCCAGCAGCCCTGGGGGGGCGGACACTGAAGCTTTCTTT. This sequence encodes CASSPGGADTEAFF.

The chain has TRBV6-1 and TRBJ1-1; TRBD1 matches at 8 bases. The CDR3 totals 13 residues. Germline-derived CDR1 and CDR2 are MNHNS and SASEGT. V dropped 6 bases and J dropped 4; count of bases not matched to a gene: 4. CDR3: CASRTTGATEAFF. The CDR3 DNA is TGTGCCAGCAGGACGACAGGGGCCACTGAAGCTTTCTTT.

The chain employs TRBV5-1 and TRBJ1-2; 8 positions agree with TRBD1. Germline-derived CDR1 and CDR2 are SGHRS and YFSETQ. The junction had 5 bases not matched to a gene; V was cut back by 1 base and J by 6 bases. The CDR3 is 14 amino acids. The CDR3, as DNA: TGCGCCAGCAGCTTGTTGCAGGGGGCGGATGGCTACACCTTC. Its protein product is CASSLLQGADGYTF.

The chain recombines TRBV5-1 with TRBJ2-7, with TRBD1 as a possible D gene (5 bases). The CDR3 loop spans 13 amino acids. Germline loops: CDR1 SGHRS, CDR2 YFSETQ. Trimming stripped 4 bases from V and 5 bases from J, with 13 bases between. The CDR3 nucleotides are TGCGCCAGCAGCCCCATCTCCAGGGACGAGCAGTACTTC. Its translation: CASSPISRDEQYF.

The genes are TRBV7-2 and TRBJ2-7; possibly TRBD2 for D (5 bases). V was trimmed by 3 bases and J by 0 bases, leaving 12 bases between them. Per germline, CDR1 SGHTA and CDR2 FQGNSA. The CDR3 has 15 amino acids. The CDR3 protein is CASSFRGLDSYEQYF. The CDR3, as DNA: TGTGCCAGCAGCTTCCGGGGTCTGGACTCCTACGAGCAGTACTTC.

The CDR3 nucleotides are TGTGCCAGCAGCCTCGGGGGTCCCCCCTACGAGCAGTACTTC. This codes for CASSLGGPPYEQYF. The chain joins TRBV6-5 to TRBJ2-7; D possibly corresponds to TRBD2 (6 bases). Germline assignment: CDR1 MNHEY and CDR2 SVGAGI. The CDR3 length is 14 residues. Trimming left V 6 bases short and J 2 bases short, with 14 bases between.

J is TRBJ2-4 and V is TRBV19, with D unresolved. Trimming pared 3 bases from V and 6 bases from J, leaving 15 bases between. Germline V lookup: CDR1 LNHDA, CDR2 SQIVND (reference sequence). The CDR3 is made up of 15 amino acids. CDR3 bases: TGTGCCAGTAGTATCATATGGGCTCACCCAAACATTCAGTACTTC. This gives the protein CASSIIWAHPNIQYF.

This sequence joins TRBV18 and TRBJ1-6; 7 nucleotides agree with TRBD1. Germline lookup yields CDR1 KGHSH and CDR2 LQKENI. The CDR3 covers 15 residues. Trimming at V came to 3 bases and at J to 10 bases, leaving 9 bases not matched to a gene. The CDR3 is CASSPRGQLRSPLHF. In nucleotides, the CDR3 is TGTGCCAGCTCACCCCGGGGACAGTTAAGGTCACCCCTCCACTTT.